This T cell receptor beta chain was captured by sequencing in a study of T-cell reconstitution after alpha-beta-depleted transplantation in children. The authors prepared the TCRbeta library with unique molecular identifiers. Using its own MiXCR run on the PCR reads, TCRdb lists one record per CDR3 protein. The sample carries hundreds of thousands of distinct CDR3 sequences, 10% to 15% recorded once. CDR3 size: 16 residues. Germline lookup yields CDR1 SQVTM and CDR2 ANQGSEA. J gave up 5 bases and V 4 bases, and 13 bases lay outside the gene matches. Note on this clonotype: The antigen is unknown.

Broader study findings: In patients about two months after transplant, alpha-beta T cells reportedly arose from several hundred expanded graft clones.

The receptor was derived from a male patient younger than 18 who had a stem cell transplant for acute myeloid leukemia, so the T cells may come from the graft donor. The sample consisted of PBMCs, mostly from graft donor cells, taken 360 days after TCRalphabeta/CD19-depleted stem cell transplant. The rearrangement joins TRBV29-1 to TRBJ2-7; 11 bases align to TRBD2. The CDR3 nucleotides read TGCAGCGTTGCGCAGATACTAGCGGGAGAAGAGGACGAGCAGTACTTC. The encoded protein is CSVAQILAGEEDEQYF.